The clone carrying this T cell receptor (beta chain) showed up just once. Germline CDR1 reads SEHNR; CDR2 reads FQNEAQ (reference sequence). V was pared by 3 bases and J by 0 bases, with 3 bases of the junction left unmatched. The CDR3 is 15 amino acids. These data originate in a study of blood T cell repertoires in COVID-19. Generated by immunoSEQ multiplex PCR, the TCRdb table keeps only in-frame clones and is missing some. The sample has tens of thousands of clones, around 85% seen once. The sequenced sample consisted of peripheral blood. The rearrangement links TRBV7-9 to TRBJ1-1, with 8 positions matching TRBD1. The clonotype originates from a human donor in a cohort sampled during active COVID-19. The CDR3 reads CASSFRTGMNTEAFF. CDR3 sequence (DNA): TGTGCCAGCAGCTTCCGGACAGGGATGAACACTGAAGCTTTCTTT.